These 24 T cell receptor beta chains came from one sample sequenced in a study of identical twins. TCRdb re-derived calls from the 5' RACE reads in MiXCR, one entry per CDR3 protein. The table records fewer than 250,000 distinct CDR3 sequences, around 10% of them present only once. Sequencing input: memory (CD45RO+) T cells sorted from blood. These TCRs come from a woman aged 18-29 years in good health.

The rearrangement joins TRBV5-1 to TRBJ2-1; the D gene is possibly TRBD2 (6 bases). This CDR3 is 15 amino acids long. Germline V CDR1 and CDR2: SGHRS, YFSETQ. V was pared by 3 bases and J by 2 bases, with 12 bases between. CDR3 DNA sequence: TGCGCCAGCAGCTCCGGGACTGCCGCCTACAATGAGCAGTTCTTC. Translated, it gives CASSSGTAAYNEQFF.

The V call is TRBV27, the J call TRBJ1-4; 10 bases agree with TRBD1. V trimming: 5 bases; J trimming: 3 bases; junction bases outside the gene matches: 6. CDR3 length: 16 amino acids. Germline V gives CDR1 MNHEY, CDR2 SMNVEV (reference sequence). CDR3 in amino acids: CASSPLGQGANEKLFF. The CDR3 DNA follows: TGTGCCAGCAGTCCTCTAGGACAGGGGGCTAATGAAAAACTGTTTTTT.

At least ten counts were recorded for this clonotype. The chain combines TRBV20-1 with TRBJ2-1; 7 nucleotides agree with TRBD1. CDR1 and CDR2 (germline): DFQATT, SNEGSKA (reference sequence). V was pared by 0 bases and J by 6 bases, with 8 bases of the junction left unmatched. The CDR3 runs to 15 residues. The CDR3 reads CSARDWGTASNEQFF. The CDR3 nucleotides read TGCAGTGCTAGAGATTGGGGGACAGCCTCCAATGAGCAGTTCTTC.

Turning to this clonotype: A read error may account for a junction end that differs from germline. In DNA form, the CDR3 reads TGCGCCAGCAGCCCCGGGGGTCCCTACCAAGGGACCCAGTACTTC. Translated: CASSPGGPYQGTQYF. V is TRBV5-1 and J is TRBJ2-5; tentatively, D is TRBD2 (6 bases). The CDR3 is 15 amino acids. Germline CDR1 SGHRS, CDR2 YFSETQ.

This clonotype was observed at least ten times. V usage is TRBV20-1 and J usage is TRBJ1-6; D unresolved. Deletions cut 0 bases from V and 7 bases from J, with 10 bases between. The CDR3 spans 14 residues. Germline CDR1 reads DFQATT; CDR2 reads SNEGSKA (reference sequence). The CDR3 here is CSARDFDWNSPLHF. The CDR3 bases are TGCAGTGCTAGAGATTTCGACTGGAATTCACCCCTCCACTTT.

There are many counts of this clonotype. The chain has TRBV2 and TRBJ2-5; D unclear. The ends were cut back, 6 bases at V and 4 bases at J, with 6 bases in the middle. The CDR3 runs 11 residues. The germline V gene encodes CDR1 SNHLY and CDR2 FYNNEI. For the CDR3, the DNA is TGTGCCAGCAGCCCACTAGAGACCCAGTACTTC. This codes for CASSPLETQYF.

Ten or more counts support this clonotype. The CDR3 protein is CASSPAGRGTQYF. CDR3 coding DNA: TGTGCCAGCAGTCCAGCCGGACGGGGTACGCAGTATTTT. This chain uses TRBV6-2 or TRBV6-3 with TRBJ2-3; tentatively, D is TRBD2 (5 bases). The CDR3 is 13 amino acids. Trimming took off 5 bases at V and 8 bases at J, with 14 bases between the two ends. The germline V gene encodes CDR1 MNHEY and CDR2 SVGEGT.

This clonotype was recorded many times. This chain joins TRBV27 and TRBJ2-7; 8 bases fit TRBD1. CDR1 and CDR2 from the germline V gene are MNHEY and SMNVEV (reference sequence). The CDR3 is made up of 15 amino acids. J lost 0 bases, V lost 6 bases, and 7 bases had no gene match. CDR3 bases: TGTGCCAGCAGCCGGGACAGGAGGAGCTCCTACGAGCAGTACTTC. Protein sequence: CASSRDRRSSYEQYF.

The chain combines TRBV3-1 with TRBJ1-1; D gene uncertain. Germline V gives CDR1 LGHDT, CDR2 YNNKEL (reference sequence). The V and J ends lost 1 base and 11 bases respectively, with 8 bases between them. There are 11 residues in the CDR3. This chain's CDR3 is CASSQAGKAFF. In DNA, the CDR3 is TGTGCCAGCAGCCAAGCCGGTAAGGCTTTCTTT.

V is TRBV7-8 and J is TRBJ1-1; D not certain. V shed 1 base and J shed 3 bases, with 6 bases lying between them. This CDR3 region has 13 residues. The V gene's germline CDR1 is SGHVS and CDR2 FQNEAQ. CDR3 bases: TGTGCCAGCAGCTTAGACGCATACACTGAAGCTTTCTTT. Protein product: CASSLDAYTEAFF.

This clonotype was observed many times. The V call is TRBV4-3, the J call TRBJ2-2; D gene unclear. V lost 4 bases, J lost 0 bases, and 9 bases lay in between. CDR1 is LGHNA and CDR2 is YSLEER in the germline V gene. The CDR3 is 15 amino acids. The CDR3 region is CASSRSATNTGELFF. Here the CDR3 DNA reads TGCGCCAGCAGCCGCTCAGCCACGAACACCGGGGAGCTGTTTTTT.

The V call is TRBV3-1, the J call TRBJ1-1; 9 bases align to TRBD1. Germline trimming cut 6 bases from V and 8 bases from J; bases unmatched to any gene: 10. The CDR3 totals 14 residues. CDR1 LGHDT and CDR2 YNNKEL come from the germline V gene (reference sequence). In DNA, the CDR3 is TGTGCCAGCAGAGTCGGGACAGGGCTTACCGAAGCTTTCTTT. It is translated as CASRVGTGLTEAFF.

This chain connects TRBV2 to TRBJ2-7; D not certain. V gave up 7 bases and J gave up 0 bases, with 16 bases separating them. The length of the CDR3 is 15 residues. Germline V gene lookup returns CDR1 SNHLY and CDR2 FYNNEI. The CDR3 loop reads CASIQRMWFSYEQYF. CDR3 bases: TGTGCCAGCATTCAGAGAATGTGGTTCTCCTACGAGCAGTACTTC. The complete variable domain, with remaining parts taken from reference TRBV2 and TRBJ2-7, reads EPEVTQTPSHQVTQMGQEVILRCVPISNHLYFYWYRQILGQKVEFLVSFYNNEISEKSEIFDDQFSVERPDGSNFTLKIRSTKLEDSAMYFCASIQRMWFSYEQYFGPGTRLTVT.

This clonotype has only a few counts. The chain combines TRBV7-9 with TRBJ2-6; no definite D call. V was shortened by 2 bases and J by 1 base, with 12 bases between the two germline ends. This CDR3 contains 17 residues. The V gene's germline CDR1 is SEHNR and CDR2 FQNEAQ (reference sequence). CDR3 amino acids: CASSLTPGISGANVLTF. The CDR3 DNA reads TGTGCCAGCAGCTTAACGCCAGGTATTTCTGGGGCCAACGTCCTGACTTTC.

This clonotype was found many times. The rearrangement uses TRBV6-1 and TRBJ2-7; 7 bases are shared with TRBD2. CDR3 length equals 13 residues. Germline lookup yields CDR1 MNHNS and CDR2 SASEGT. The J segment lost 7 bases and the V segment lost 8 bases, leaving 11 bases of the junction unmatched. CDR3 in amino acids: CASRGRGAKEQYF. The CDR3 nucleotides are TGTGCCAGCCGGGGGAGGGGAGCGAAGGAGCAGTACTTC.

The V call is TRBV2, the J call TRBJ2-4; a weak D match, TRBD1 (6 bases). The length of the CDR3 is 11 residues. The germline V and J ends were trimmed by 5 bases and 8 bases, with 7 bases remaining between them. The germline gives CDR1 SNHLY, CDR2 FYNNEI. CDR3 sequence reads: CASSSGDIQYF. As DNA, the CDR3 is TGTGCCAGCAGTTCAGGGGACATTCAGTACTTC.

This clonotype showed up many times. This chain uses TRBV5-1 with TRBJ2-3; D not certain. Looked up from germline, CDR1 is SGHRS and CDR2 is YFSETQ. The CDR3 length is 15 residues. V gave up 4 bases and J gave up 6 bases, with 18 bases separating them. CDR3 protein: CASSPGAYPVDTQYF. Written as DNA, the CDR3 is TGCGCCAGCAGCCCCGGTGCCTACCCCGTCGATACGCAGTATTTT.

This clonotype was seen a handful of times. J is TRBJ1-6 and V is TRBV11-3, with D unclear. The V and J ends lost 5 bases and 7 bases respectively, with 9 bases between them. Germline V gives CDR1 SGHNT, CDR2 YENEEA. The CDR3 extends over 13 amino acids. The CDR3 reads CASSTDPNSPLHF. The CDR3 DNA sequence: TGTGCCAGCAGCACGGACCCAAATTCACCCCTCCACTTT.

A few counts support this clonotype. The rearrangement joins TRBV7-9 to TRBJ1-5, with 11 nucleotides matching TRBD1. J was trimmed by 7 bases and V by 3 bases; bases with no gene match: 5. In germline, CDR1 is SEHNR, CDR2 FQNEAQ (reference sequence). The CDR3 runs 15 residues. CDR3 sequence (DNA): TGTGCCAGCAGCTTGGACAGGGGGCTAAACCAGCCCCAGCATTTT. It codes for CASSLDRGLNQPQHF. Drawing the rest from reference TRBV7-9 and TRBJ1-5, the complete variable domain is DTGVSQNPRHKITKRGQNVTFRCDPISEHNRLYWYRQTLGQGPEFLTYFQNEAQLEKSRLLSDRFSAERPKGSFSTLEIQRTEQGDSAMYLCASSLDRGLNQPQHFGDGTRLSIL.

This clonotype was seen more than once but under ten times. V is TRBV12-3 or TRBV12-4 and J is TRBJ1-4; 9 positions agree with TRBD1. The CDR3 runs to 15 residues. The V gene end was trimmed by 2 bases and the J gene end by 10 bases; junction bases not matched to a gene: 8. CDR3 in amino acids: CASSLSGQGIRKLFF. Written as DNA, the CDR3 is TGTGCCAGCAGTTTATCGGGACAGGGAATTAGAAAACTGTTTTTT.

This clonotype was observed a handful of times. The chain recombines TRBV6-1 with TRBJ2-7; D is possibly TRBD1 or TRBD2 (5 bases each). The CDR3 is 13 residues long. CDR1 is MNHNS and CDR2 is SASEGT in the germline V gene. Deletions cut 5 bases from V and 2 bases from J, with 10 bases between. The CDR3 loop reads CASSTGTAYEQYF. CDR3 bases: TGTGCCAGCAGTACCGGGACGGCCTACGAGCAGTACTTC.

The table lists this clonotype with many counts. The chain carries TRBV7-9 and TRBJ1-1, with D maybe TRBD1 (6 bases). The CDR3 has 14 residues. With 1 base removed from V and 6 bases from J, the gap between germline ends came to 12 bases. Germline values: CDR1 SEHNR, CDR2 FQNEAQ (reference sequence). CDR3 sequence: CASSLEFGGSEAFF. Written as DNA, the CDR3 is TGTGCCAGCAGCTTAGAGTTTGGGGGCTCTGAAGCTTTCTTT.

Worth noting for this clonotype: Likely a read error: the CDR3 ends without its conserved phenylalanine or tryptophan. CDR3 sequence (DNA): TGTGCCAGCAGCTTAGTGTCTAAGTACGAGCAGTACTCC. Its protein product is CASSLVSKYEQYS. The chain uses TRBV7-2 and TRBJ2-7; unclear D gene. The length of the CDR3 is 13 residues. The germline CDR1 and CDR2 sequences are SGHTA and FQGNSA. V lost 1 base and J lost 4, with 8 bases in between.

The chain combines TRBV20-1 with TRBJ2-1, with 12 nucleotides matching TRBD1. CDR1 is DFQATT, CDR2 SNEGSKA, per germline (reference sequence). The CDR3 runs to 13 residues. With 6 bases clipped from V and 6 bases from J, the junction kept 3 bases outside the gene matches. CDR3 coding DNA: TGCAGTGCCGGGACAGGGGGCATCAATGAGCAGTTCTTC. Translated: CSAGTGGINEQFF.